This T cell receptor beta chain was documented in a study of blood T cell repertoires in COVID-19. Overall study: The United States, Italy and Spain provided the acute and convalescent COVID-19 samples. Sources were T cells, B-cell-depleted T cells, or PBMCs; the material itself was cDNA or gDNA.

In the authors' workflow: Using reference gene primer amplification, nucleated cell counts were estimated. Data came from immunoSEQ multiplex PCR; TCRdb stores just in-frame clones and leaves some out. Clone size and V and J calls were adopted from that table, with D and trimming inferred from the DNA. Of about 120,000 clones listed, around 87% are singletons. The CDR3 is 13 amino acids. Looked up from germline, CDR1 is KGHSH and CDR2 is LQKENI. Trimming took 3 bases from V and 2 from J, leaving 7 bases between them. This clone has only a few counts. The chain is built from TRBV18 and TRBJ1-2; no definite D call. The clonotype was recovered from a woman in her sixties or seventies with acute or convalescent COVID-19. The sequenced sample consisted of peripheral blood. CDR3 DNA sequence: TGTGCCAGCTCACCTAGCGACAACTATGGCTACACCTTC. Translated: CASSPSDNYGYTF.